One and the same sample provided the 3 T cell receptor beta chains below, sequenced in a study of T cells in Graves' hyperthyroidism and ophthalmopathy. Amplification of TCR beta CDR3 regions used RNA as the template. First-round RT-PCR of the TCR CDR3 relied on the HTBI primer set. Using its own MiXCR run on the multiplex PCR reads, TCRdb lists one record per CDR3 protein. The table lists some 800,000 distinct CDR3 sequences, 35% to 40% of them singletons. Sequenced: blood. These receptors all come from a man in his late teens or twenties with Graves' hyperthyroidism.

The genes are TRBV29-1 and TRBJ1-2; no definite D call. The germline V gene has CDR1 SQVTM and CDR2 ANQGSEA. V shed 5 bases and J shed 2 bases, with 12 bases lying between them. This CDR3 contains 13 residues. The CDR3 protein is CSVRIGRNYGYTF. The DNA of the CDR3 is TGCAGCGTTCGGATAGGGCGGAACTATGGCTACACCTTC.

This clonotype was recorded a few times. V and J are TRBV19 and TRBJ1-5; TRBD1 agrees at 7 bases. CDR1 is LNHDA and CDR2 is SQIVND in the germline V gene (reference sequence). CDR3 length: 15 amino acids. The trim removed 5 bases at V and 0 bases at J, leaving 4 bases unmatched. The CDR3 loop reads CASSLRDSSNQPQHF. CDR3 nucleotides: TGTGCCAGTAGTTTGCGGGACAGTAGCAATCAGCCCCAGCATTTT.

This clonotype was recorded many times. The V and J genes are TRBV19 and TRBJ2-5, with TRBD1 matching 8 bases. The J segment lost 4 bases and the V segment lost 5 bases, leaving 9 bases of the junction unmatched. This CDR3 contains 15 residues. The germline V gene has CDR1 LNHDA and CDR2 SQIVND (reference sequence). The CDR3 is CASSAHRGSGETQYF. The CDR3, as DNA: TGTGCCAGTAGTGCCCACAGGGGGTCAGGAGAGACCCAGTACTTC.